Listed below are T cell receptor beta chains from one sample, sequenced in a study of cytomegalovirus exposure and HLA in healthy donors. Here immunoSEQ multiplex PCR was the method, and the copy in TCRdb shows in-frame clones only, minus some. Of about 170,000 clones listed, roughly 85% are singletons. Sequenced material: PBMCs. All receptors come from a boy aged 2 to 10 in good health and CMV-seronegative. Both conserved end residues are part of each CDR3. Each record gives: CDR3 DNA, CDR3 protein, D gene, V gene, J gene, clone size. D genes are given only for firm matches. For some rows the clone size is stated as once, few or many, or as a class when expanded; others skip it.

CDR3nt: TGTGCCAGCAGCCTCGGCCCGGGACAGGGTGGAACAGATACGCAGTATTTT
CDR3aa: CASSLGPGQGGTDTQYF
d_gene: TRBD1
v_gene: TRBV27
j_gene: TRBJ2-3
abundance: once

CDR3nt: TGTGCCAGCAGCTTAGACGGGGGGGCCTACAATGAGCAGTTCTTC
CDR3aa: CASSLDGGAYNEQFF
d_gene: TRBD2
v_gene: TRBV7-8
j_gene: TRBJ2-1
abundance: -

CDR3nt: TGTGCCAGCAGTTTAGGTGGGACAGGCTATGCGGCTGGCTACACCTTC
CDR3aa: CASSLGGTGYAAGYTF
d_gene: TRBD1
v_gene: TRBV28
j_gene: TRBJ1-2
abundance: -

CDR3nt: TGCAGCGTTGTACAGGGGGCTTTTGGCTACACCTTC
CDR3aa: CSVVQGAFGYTF
d_gene: TRBD1
v_gene: TRBV29-1
j_gene: TRBJ1-2
abundance: -

CDR3nt: TGCGCCAGCAGCCTCAGCCCCGGGACAGGGGGCGACTATGGCTACACCTTC
CDR3aa: CASSLSPGTGGDYGYTF
d_gene: TRBD1
v_gene: TRBV4-1
j_gene: TRBJ1-2
abundance: -

CDR3nt: TGTACCACCAGCAGAGCGTCCCAGGGGGTTAGCTCCTACAATGAGCAGTTCTTC
CDR3aa: CTTSRASQGVSSYNEQFF
d_gene: TRBD1
v_gene: TRBV15
j_gene: TRBJ2-1
abundance: -

CDR3nt: TGCAGCGTTGAAGGGGTCACAGGGAGTAATTTCTACAATGAGCAGTTCTTC
CDR3aa: CSVEGVTGSNFYNEQFF
d_gene: -
v_gene: TRBV29-1
j_gene: TRBJ2-1
abundance: -

CDR3nt: TGTGCCAGCAGCTTGGACAGGGTCCAGGGAAACACCATATATTTT
CDR3aa: CASSLDRVQGNTIYF
d_gene: -
v_gene: TRBV5-6
j_gene: TRBJ1-3
abundance: -

CDR3nt: TGTGCCAGCAGCTTATGGACAGGGAGTCAGCCCCAGCATTTT
CDR3aa: CASSLWTGSQPQHF
d_gene: TRBD1
v_gene: TRBV5-5
j_gene: TRBJ1-5
abundance: -

CDR3nt: TGTGCCAGCTCACCTAGACAGACGTCTCAAGAGACCCAGTACTTC
CDR3aa: CASSPRQTSQETQYF
d_gene: -
v_gene: TRBV18
j_gene: TRBJ2-5
abundance: -

CDR3nt: TGTGCCAGCAGCTCCCACGGGGGGACCGGGGAGCTGTTTTTT
CDR3aa: CASSSHGGTGELFF
d_gene: TRBD2
v_gene: TRBV5-4
j_gene: TRBJ2-2
abundance: -

CDR3nt: TGCGCCAGCAGCTCGGGACAGGGGGGTACCGGGGAGCTGTTTTTT
CDR3aa: CASSSGQGGTGELFF
d_gene: TRBD1
v_gene: TRBV5-1
j_gene: TRBJ2-2
abundance: few

CDR3nt: TGTGCCAGCAGCTTAAAACGGACTGACACTGAAGCTTTCTTT
CDR3aa: CASSLKRTDTEAFF
d_gene: -
v_gene: TRBV7-8
j_gene: TRBJ1-1
abundance: -

CDR3nt: TGTGCCAGCAGAAGTCTAACGGGTAACACTGAAGCTTTCTTT
CDR3aa: CASRSLTGNTEAFF
d_gene: -
v_gene: TRBV11-2
j_gene: TRBJ1-1
abundance: -

CDR3nt: TGTGCCAGCAGTCCTACAGGGTTGAACGAGCAGTACTTC
CDR3aa: CASSPTGLNEQYF
d_gene: -
v_gene: TRBV7-9
j_gene: TRBJ2-7
abundance: -

CDR3nt: TGTGCCAGCAGGCAGGGATGGTACGAGCAGTACTTC
CDR3aa: CASRQGWYEQYF
d_gene: -
v_gene: TRBV28
j_gene: TRBJ2-7
abundance: -

CDR3nt: TGTGCCAGCAGTTCTATACCACAGGGGAAGGGGGAAAAACTGTTTTTT
CDR3aa: CASSSIPQGKGEKLFF
d_gene: TRBD1
v_gene: TRBV2
j_gene: TRBJ1-4
abundance: -

CDR3nt: TGTGCCAGCAGTTTACCAGGGGACTATGGCTACACCTTC
CDR3aa: CASSLPGDYGYTF
d_gene: -
v_gene: TRBV28
j_gene: TRBJ1-2
abundance: -

CDR3nt: TGCGCCAGCAGCGCCCTAGAGGGTTCTCTGTCCTACAATGAGCAGTTCTTC
CDR3aa: CASSALEGSLSYNEQFF
d_gene: -
v_gene: TRBV4-1
j_gene: TRBJ2-1
abundance: once

CDR3nt: TGTGCCAGCAGCGTGAGGGGTGGAGGACAGGGGGCAAAAGATACGCAGTATTTT
CDR3aa: CASSVRGGGQGAKDTQYF
d_gene: TRBD1
v_gene: TRBV9
j_gene: TRBJ2-3
abundance: -

CDR3nt: TGTGCCAGGTCTGTATTCGCCAGTTCCACCGGGGAGCTGTTTTTT
CDR3aa: CARSVFASSTGELFF
d_gene: -
v_gene: TRBV6-1
j_gene: TRBJ2-2
abundance: -

CDR3nt: TGTGCCAGCAGCAAAGCGCTTTATACAGCCTCTGGGGCCAACGTCCTGACTTTC
CDR3aa: CASSKALYTASGANVLTF
d_gene: -
v_gene: TRBV21-1
j_gene: TRBJ2-6
abundance: -

CDR3nt: TGTGCCAGCGAAGGGGGATGGGCAGCCTCTGGAAACACCATATATTTT
CDR3aa: CASEGGWAASGNTIYF
d_gene: -
v_gene: TRBV25-1
j_gene: TRBJ1-3
abundance: -

CDR3nt: TGTGCCAGTAGTGTGACAGGGGGGGAGATGAACACTGAAGCTTTCTTT
CDR3aa: CASSVTGGEMNTEAFF
d_gene: TRBD1
v_gene: TRBV19
j_gene: TRBJ1-1
abundance: -

CDR3nt: TGTGCCAGCAGCCCCGAACAGGGGGGAAACTATGGCTACACCTTC
CDR3aa: CASSPEQGGNYGYTF
d_gene: TRBD1
v_gene: TRBV7-8
j_gene: TRBJ1-2
abundance: -

CDR3nt: TGCAGTTCGAGCGGGAGAGACGAGCAGTACTTC
CDR3aa: CSSSGRDEQYF
d_gene: TRBD2
v_gene: TRBV20-1
j_gene: TRBJ2-7
abundance: once

CDR3nt: TGTGCCAGCAGCCCAGGGGGTAGCGGGAAGACCCAGTACTTC
CDR3aa: CASSPGGSGKTQYF
d_gene: -
v_gene: TRBV5-6
j_gene: TRBJ2-5
abundance: -

CDR3nt: TGTGCCACAACCAGACTAGCGGTCTCCTACAATGAGCAGTTCTTC
CDR3aa: CATTRLAVSYNEQFF
d_gene: TRBD2
v_gene: TRBV7-8
j_gene: TRBJ2-1
abundance: -

CDR3nt: TGTGCCAGCAGTTTATACCCAGGTGTGTACGTCCTGACTTTC
CDR3aa: CASSLYPGVYVLTF
d_gene: -
v_gene: TRBV27
j_gene: TRBJ2-6
abundance: -

CDR3nt: TGTGCTAGCAGCTTGGGGCAATCGGATACGCAGTATTTT
CDR3aa: CASSLGQSDTQYF
d_gene: -
v_gene: TRBV7-7
j_gene: TRBJ2-3
abundance: -

CDR3nt: TGTGCCAGCAGTTACCACGGACAGGGTCCGAGGGAGACCCAGTACTTC
CDR3aa: CASSYHGQGPRETQYF
d_gene: TRBD1
v_gene: TRBV27
j_gene: TRBJ2-5
abundance: few

CDR3nt: TGCAGCGTTGAGGGGACAGAGTTAATGAACACTGAAGCTTTCTTT
CDR3aa: CSVEGTELMNTEAFF
d_gene: TRBD1
v_gene: TRBV29-1
j_gene: TRBJ1-1
abundance: once

CDR3nt: TGCGCCAGCAGCTCCTTTCACCGTAGCGGGAGGACTCACGAGCAGTACTTC
CDR3aa: CASSSFHRSGRTHEQYF
d_gene: TRBD2
v_gene: TRBV5-1
j_gene: TRBJ2-7
abundance: -

CDR3nt: TGTGCCAGCAGCCTTCAAGCGGGGTCGGAGACCCAGTACTTC
CDR3aa: CASSLQAGSETQYF
d_gene: TRBD2
v_gene: TRBV6-5
j_gene: TRBJ2-5
abundance: -

CDR3nt: TGTGCCAGCAGCCAGGGACAGCCGTGGGCTGAAGCTTTCTTT
CDR3aa: CASSQGQPWAEAFF
d_gene: TRBD1
v_gene: TRBV4-2
j_gene: TRBJ1-1
abundance: -

CDR3nt: TGTGCCAGTAGTATAGATCTTACAGGAACTGCGTGGTATGGCTACACCTTC
CDR3aa: CASSIDLTGTAWYGYTF
d_gene: -
v_gene: TRBV19
j_gene: TRBJ1-2
abundance: -

CDR3nt: TGTGCCAGCAGTGAGACCGGGACAACCGGGGAGCTGTTTTTT
CDR3aa: CASSETGTTGELFF
d_gene: -
v_gene: TRBV6-4
j_gene: TRBJ2-2
abundance: -

CDR3nt: TGTGCCAGCAGTGAAGACAGCTCTGGGGCCAACGTCCTGACTTTC
CDR3aa: CASSEDSSGANVLTF
d_gene: -
v_gene: TRBV6-1
j_gene: TRBJ2-6
abundance: -

CDR3nt: TGTGCCAGCAGTGGCCGGGGTCTACCGGGACTAGCGAGGGATGAGCAGTTCTTC
CDR3aa: CASSGRGLPGLARDEQFF
d_gene: TRBD2
v_gene: TRBV2
j_gene: TRBJ2-1
abundance: -

CDR3nt: TGTGCCAGCGGCGGCGGGGGAATAGGTGATCAGCCCCAGCATTTT
CDR3aa: CASGGGGIGDQPQHF
d_gene: -
v_gene: TRBV27
j_gene: TRBJ1-5
abundance: once

CDR3nt: TGTGCCAGCAGTGACAGGGCCCTAATCGCAACTAATGAAAAACTGTTTTTT
CDR3aa: CASSDRALIATNEKLFF
d_gene: -
v_gene: TRBV6-1
j_gene: TRBJ1-4
abundance: -